This T cell receptor (beta chain) comes out of a study of T cell changes during pregnancy in multiple sclerosis. Germline assignment: CDR1 LNHDA and CDR2 SQIVND (reference sequence). Trimming removed 3 bases at V and 6 bases at J, with 16 bases between. The CDR3 extends over 15 amino acids. The assay was immunoSEQ multiplex PCR, and TCRdb's table has in-frame clones only and misses some. The sample includes tens of thousands of clones, approximately 92% seen only once; the top ten take approximately 1%. The chain uses TRBV19 and TRBJ2-3, with TRBD2 as a possible D gene (6 bases). The source was peripheral blood, collected after pregnancy. The TCR comes from a female donor in good health, enrolled as a control in a pregnancy study. CDR3 nucleotides: TGTGCCAGTAGTATCGGAGCGGAGGGGTCCGATACGCAGTATTTT. Protein product: CASSIGAEGSDTQYF.